This T cell receptor beta chain derives from a study of blood T cell repertoires in COVID-19 (dated by TCRdb to 2019 to 2021). Study-wide context: Samples covering the acute and convalescent phases of COVID-19 were provided by collaborators in the United States, Italy and Spain. The prospective study material was composed of cDNA or gDNA derived from T cells, B-cell-depleted T cells, or PBMCs. The dataset comprised deeply sampled blood TCRbeta repertoires from subjects exposed to, actively infected with, or recovered from COVID-19. The repertoires were released in a freely available public database intended as a resource for research on the immune response to SARS-CoV-2. The samples were drawn from two sources: the first 160 participants of the ongoing ImmuneRACE study, and fewer than 1,500 subjects contributed by 6 global collaborators. A de-identified subject ID, COVID-19 status, age in years and sex were almost always included in the sample metadata. HLA class I and class II types, where available, came from metadata supplied by the sample provider rather than from assay-based typing.

V is shortened by 3 bases, J by 5 bases, and the region joining them spans 14 bases. The CDR3 contains 14 residues, cysteine and phenylalanine counted. Only CDR3 DNA is held: 42 bases, read in frame from base 1. Looking up the germline V gene (reference sequence) yields CDR1 LNHDA and CDR2 SQIVND. Enrolling through a virtual design, the prospective study's participants ranged in age from about 18 to 100 years and lived across 20 to 30 United States geographic areas. In the prospective study, participants were assigned to cohorts based on the clinical history participants reported in a screening survey and a study questionnaire. Recovered participants in ImmuneRACE Cohort 3 were defined by two consecutive negative NP/OP PCR tests, clearance by a healthcare professional, or resolution of symptoms. Mobile phlebotomists in the prospective study collected whole blood, serum and a nasopharyngeal or oropharyngeal swab from every participant. Over a roughly 2-month period, participants in the prospective study had the option of providing additional blood draws and questionnaires. Before DNA extraction, blood samples from the prospective study were shipped at room temperature or frozen.

Results and caveats for the whole study, not just this receptor: The quantity of clinical and demographic metadata differed by source and by participant and was supplied without curation.

As to this clone: Its binding antigen is unknown. It has no much larger one-base neighbor in the sample; base qualities were not kept.

The immunoSEQ Assay, a bias-controlled multiplex PCR, was used to amplify TCRbeta CDR3 regions from genomic DNA. Processing in the source paper ran as follows. Within the assay, amplification of reference gene primers was used to estimate how many nucleated cells each sample contained. Sequence reads were collapsed and filtered to measure the absolute abundance of every unique TCRbeta CDR3 rearrangement. For each sample, productive Simpson clonality was calculated as the square root of Simpson's diversity index across productive rearrangements. TCRdb re-hosts the immuneACCESS table, in-frame sequences only. Its copies lack some clones; in the studies checked, an unresolved V gene accounts for under half of them, and the cause for the rest is not known. From that table come the V and J calls and clone size; the DNA was used to work out D and trimming. Across this sample there are around 290,000 clones, with about 89% seen only once. Over 2.5% of the sample comes from the top ten.

The origin of this receptor is a woman younger than 35 who had recovered from COVID-19. Material: PBMCs or T cells enriched from blood (not recorded which). The V gene is TRBV19 and the J gene is TRBJ2-7; a weak D assignment points to TRBD2 (6 bases agree). The CDR3 region has the sequence CASSIGGSFNEQYF. The nucleotide sequence is given as TGTGCCAGTAGTATCGGGGGAAGTTTCAACGAGCAGTACTTC.